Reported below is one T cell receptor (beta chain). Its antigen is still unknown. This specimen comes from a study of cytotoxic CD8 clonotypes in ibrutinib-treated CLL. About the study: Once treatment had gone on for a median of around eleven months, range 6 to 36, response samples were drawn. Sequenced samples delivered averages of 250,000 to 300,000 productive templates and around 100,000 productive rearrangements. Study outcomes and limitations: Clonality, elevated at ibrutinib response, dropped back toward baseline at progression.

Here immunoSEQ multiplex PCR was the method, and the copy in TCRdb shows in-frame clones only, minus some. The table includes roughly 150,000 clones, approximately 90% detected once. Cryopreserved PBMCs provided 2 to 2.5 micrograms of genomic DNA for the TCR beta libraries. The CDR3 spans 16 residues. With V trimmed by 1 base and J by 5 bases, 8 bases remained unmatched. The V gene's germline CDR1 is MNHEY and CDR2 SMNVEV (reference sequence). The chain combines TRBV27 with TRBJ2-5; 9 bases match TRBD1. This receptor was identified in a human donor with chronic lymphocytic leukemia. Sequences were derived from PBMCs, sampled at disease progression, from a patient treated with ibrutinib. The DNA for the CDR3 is TGTGCCAGCAGTTTATTTCGAACAGGGGGCTCTGAGACCCAGTACTTC. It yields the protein CASSLFRTGGSETQYF.